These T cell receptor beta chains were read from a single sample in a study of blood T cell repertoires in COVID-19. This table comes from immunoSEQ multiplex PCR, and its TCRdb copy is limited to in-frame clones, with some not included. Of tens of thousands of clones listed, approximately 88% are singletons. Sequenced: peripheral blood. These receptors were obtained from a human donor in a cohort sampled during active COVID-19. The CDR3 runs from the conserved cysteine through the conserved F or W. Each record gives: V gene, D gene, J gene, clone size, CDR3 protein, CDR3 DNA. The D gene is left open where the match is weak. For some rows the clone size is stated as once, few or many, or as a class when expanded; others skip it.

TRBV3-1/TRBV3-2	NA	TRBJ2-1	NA	CASSPTDRTMGEQFF	TGTGCCAGCAGCCCCACCGACAGGACCATGGGAGAGCAGTTCTTC
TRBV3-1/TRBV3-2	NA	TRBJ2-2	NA	CASSQAPGNTGELFF	TGTGCCAGCAGCCAAGCCCCAGGGAACACCGGGGAGCTGTTTTTT
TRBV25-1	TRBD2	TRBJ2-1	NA	CASSGGLAGGLNEQFF	TGTGCCAGCAGTGGGGGACTAGCGGGAGGTCTTAATGAGCAGTTCTTC
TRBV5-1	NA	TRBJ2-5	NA	CASSFQGWETQYF	TGCGCCAGCAGCTTCCAGGGATGGGAGACCCAGTACTTC
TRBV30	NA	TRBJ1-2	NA	CACTPGGYGYTF	TGTGCCTGTACCCCCGGGGGGTATGGCTACACCTTC
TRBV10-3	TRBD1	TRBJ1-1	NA	CAISEMDRVLLNTEAFF	TGTGCCATCAGTGAAATGGACAGGGTTTTACTGAACACTGAAGCTTTCTTT
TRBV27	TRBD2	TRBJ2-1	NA	CASSFRPGGAKSSYNEQFF	TGTGCCAGCAGTTTCCGCCCCGGGGGGGCGAAGAGCTCCTACAATGAGCAGTTCTTC
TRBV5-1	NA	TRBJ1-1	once	CASSATTGSTEAFF	TGCGCCAGCAGCGCGACTACAGGGTCCACTGAAGCTTTCTTT
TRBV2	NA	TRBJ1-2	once	CASSPGYYGYTF	TGTGCCAGCAGCCCAGGGTACTATGGCTACACCTTC
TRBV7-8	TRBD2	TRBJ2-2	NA	CASSPKGAGDANTGELFF	TGTGCCAGCAGCCCCAAAGGAGCGGGGGACGCGAACACCGGGGAGCTGTTTTTT
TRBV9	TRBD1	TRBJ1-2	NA	CASSVGQGAGYGYTF	TGTGCCAGCAGCGTAGGACAGGGGGCAGGGTATGGCTACACCTTC
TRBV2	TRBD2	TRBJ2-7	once	CASSPGLAGEVEQYF	TGTGCCAGCAGTCCGGGTCTAGCGGGAGAGGTCGAGCAGTACTTC
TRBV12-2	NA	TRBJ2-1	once	CASRLVGTSGGETYNEQFF	TGTGCAAGTCGCTTAGTGGGGACTAGCGGGGGCGAAACCTACAATGAGCAGTTCTTC
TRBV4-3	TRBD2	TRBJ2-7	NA	CASSPGLPYEQYF	TGCGCCAGCAGCCCGGGACTACCGTACGAGCAGTACTTC
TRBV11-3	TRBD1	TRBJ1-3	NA	CASSSTGEGNTIYF	TGTGCCAGCAGCTCGACAGGGGAGGGGAACACCATATATTTT
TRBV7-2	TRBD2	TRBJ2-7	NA	CASSLAGAGLAYEQYF	TGTGCCAGCAGCTTAGCGGGGGCGGGACTAGCCTACGAGCAGTACTTC
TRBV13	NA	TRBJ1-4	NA	CASSFSREANEKLFF	TGTGCCAGCAGCTTTTCGCGGGAGGCTAATGAAAAACTGTTTTTT
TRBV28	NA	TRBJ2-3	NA	CASIHRGDTQYF	TGTGCCAGCATACATCGGGGAGATACGCAGTATTTT
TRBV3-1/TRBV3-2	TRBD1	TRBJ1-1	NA	CASSETGAGAFF	TGTGCCAGCAGCGAAACAGGGGCCGGAGCTTTCTTT
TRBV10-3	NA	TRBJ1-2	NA	CAIRTLREDIRGYTF	TGTGCCATCAGAACCCTCCGGGAGGACATTCGGGGCTACACCTTC
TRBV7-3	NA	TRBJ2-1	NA	CASSLSWRGYEQFF	TGTGCCAGCAGCTTAAGTTGGAGGGGCTATGAGCAGTTCTTC
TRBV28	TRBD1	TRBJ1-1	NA	CASSPGPGQGGGMIAFF	TGTGCCAGCAGTCCGGGCCCGGGACAGGGCGGTGGCATGATCGCTTTCTTT
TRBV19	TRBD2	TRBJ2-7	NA	CASSTGLAGGLEQYF	TGTGCCAGTAGTACCGGACTAGCGGGAGGATTGGAGCAGTACTTC
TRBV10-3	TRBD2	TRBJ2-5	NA	CAISEGLAGETQYF	TGTGCCATCAGTGAGGGACTAGCGGGAGAGACCCAGTACTTC
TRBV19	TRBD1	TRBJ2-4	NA	CASSRTGDGKNIQYF	TGTGCCAGTAGCAGGACAGGGGACGGCAAAAACATTCAGTACTTC